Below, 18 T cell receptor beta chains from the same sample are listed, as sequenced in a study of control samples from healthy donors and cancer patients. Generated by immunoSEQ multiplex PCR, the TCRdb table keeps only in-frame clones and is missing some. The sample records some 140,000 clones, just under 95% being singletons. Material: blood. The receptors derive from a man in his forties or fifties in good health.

The CDR3 spells CASSGGLSTDTQYF. The CDR3 DNA reads as TGTGCCAGCAGTGGGGGGCTTAGCACAGATACGCAGTATTTT. The chain uses TRBV27 and TRBJ2-3; D assignment may be TRBD1 or TRBD2 (6 bases each). With 5 bases removed from V and 0 bases from J, the gap between germline ends came to 9 bases. The CDR3 contains 14 residues. Germline-derived CDR1 and CDR2 are MNHEY and SMNVEV (reference sequence).

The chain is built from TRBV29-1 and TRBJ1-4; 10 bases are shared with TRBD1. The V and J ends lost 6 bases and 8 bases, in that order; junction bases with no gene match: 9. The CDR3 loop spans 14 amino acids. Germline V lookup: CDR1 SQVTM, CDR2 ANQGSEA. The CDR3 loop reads CSVEIGTGVEKLFF. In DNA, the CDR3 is TGCAGCGTCGAAATCGGGACAGGGGTCGAAAAACTGTTTTTT.

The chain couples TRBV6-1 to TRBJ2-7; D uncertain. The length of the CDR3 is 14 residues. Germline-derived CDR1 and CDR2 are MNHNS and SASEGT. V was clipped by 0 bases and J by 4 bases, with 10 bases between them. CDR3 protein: CASSEAGRPYEQYF. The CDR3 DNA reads TGTGCCAGCAGTGAAGCCGGACGGCCTTACGAGCAGTACTTC.

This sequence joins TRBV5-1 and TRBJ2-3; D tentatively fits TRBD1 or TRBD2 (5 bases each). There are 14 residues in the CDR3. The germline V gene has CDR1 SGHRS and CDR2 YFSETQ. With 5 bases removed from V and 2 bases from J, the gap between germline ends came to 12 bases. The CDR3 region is CASRGASTTDTQYF. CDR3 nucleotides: TGCGCCAGCAGAGGGGCTAGCACCACAGATACGCAGTATTTT.

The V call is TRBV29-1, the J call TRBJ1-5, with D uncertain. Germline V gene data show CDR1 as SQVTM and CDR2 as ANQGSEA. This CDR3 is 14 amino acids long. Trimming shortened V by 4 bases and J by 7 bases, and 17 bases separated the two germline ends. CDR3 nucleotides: TGCAGCGTTGCGACGGCAGGAGGCTCCCAGCCCCAGCATTTT. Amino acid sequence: CSVATAGGSQPQHF.

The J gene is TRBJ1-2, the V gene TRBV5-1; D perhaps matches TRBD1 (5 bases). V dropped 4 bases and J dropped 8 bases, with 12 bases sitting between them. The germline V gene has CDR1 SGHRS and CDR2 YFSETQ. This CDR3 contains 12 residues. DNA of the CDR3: TGCGCCAGCAGCACCGGGACTGGGGGCTACACCTTC. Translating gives CASSTGTGGYTF.

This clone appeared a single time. CDR3 coding DNA: TGTGCCAGCAGCCCCCGCCTGGGAGGCGAGCTGTTTTTT. Protein sequence: CASSPRLGGELFF. The chain has TRBV7-2 and TRBJ2-2; TRBD2 is a possible D gene (6 bases). V was shortened by 5 bases and J by 11 bases, with 15 bases between the two germline ends. The germline V gene encodes CDR1 SGHTA and CDR2 FQGNSA. The CDR3 has 13 amino acids.

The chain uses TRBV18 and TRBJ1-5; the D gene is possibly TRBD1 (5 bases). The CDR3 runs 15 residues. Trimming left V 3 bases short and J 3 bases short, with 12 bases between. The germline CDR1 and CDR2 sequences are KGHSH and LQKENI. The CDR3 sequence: CASSPGRQTNQPQHF. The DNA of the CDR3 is TGTGCCAGCTCACCGGGACGCCAAACCAATCAGCCCCAGCATTTT.

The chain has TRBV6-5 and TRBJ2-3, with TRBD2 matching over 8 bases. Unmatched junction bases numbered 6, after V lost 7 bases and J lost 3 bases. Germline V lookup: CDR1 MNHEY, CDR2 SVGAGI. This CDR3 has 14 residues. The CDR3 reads CASTRGGGTDTQYF. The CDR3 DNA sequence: TGTGCCAGCACCCGGGGGGGCGGGACAGATACGCAGTATTTT.

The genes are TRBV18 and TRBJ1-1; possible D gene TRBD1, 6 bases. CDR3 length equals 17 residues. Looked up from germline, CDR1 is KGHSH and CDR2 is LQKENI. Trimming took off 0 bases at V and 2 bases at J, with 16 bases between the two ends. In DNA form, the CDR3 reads TGTGCCAGCTCACCACCGGGCGGGGGCAGGACAAACACTGAAGCTTTCTTT. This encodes CASSPPGGGRTNTEAFF.

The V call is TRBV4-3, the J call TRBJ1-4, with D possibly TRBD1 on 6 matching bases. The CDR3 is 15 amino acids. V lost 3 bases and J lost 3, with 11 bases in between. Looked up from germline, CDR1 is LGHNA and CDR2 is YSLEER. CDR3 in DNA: TGCGCCAGCAGCCAGGGACAAGGGTCTAATGAAAAACTGTTTTTT. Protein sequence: CASSQGQGSNEKLFF.

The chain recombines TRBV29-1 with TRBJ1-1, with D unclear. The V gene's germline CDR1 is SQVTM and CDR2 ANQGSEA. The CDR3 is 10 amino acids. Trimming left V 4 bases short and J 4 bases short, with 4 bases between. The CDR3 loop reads CSVVTTEAFF. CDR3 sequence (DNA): TGCAGCGTTGTTACCACTGAAGCTTTCTTT.

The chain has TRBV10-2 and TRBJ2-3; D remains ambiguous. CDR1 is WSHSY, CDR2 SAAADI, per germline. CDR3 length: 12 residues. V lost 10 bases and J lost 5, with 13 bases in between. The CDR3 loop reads CATSADGDTQYF. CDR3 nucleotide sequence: TGCGCCACCTCCGCCGACGGAGATACGCAGTATTTT.

CDR3 nucleotides: TGTGCCACCAGTGATTTGCTGCAGCCACAGGGGGCTTGTCAGCCCCAGCATTTT. It specifies CATSDLLQPQGACQPQHF. This chain joins TRBV24-1 and TRBJ1-5; TRBD1 matches 9 bases. Germline CDR1 is KGHDR and CDR2 is SFDVKD. Unmatched junction bases numbered 11, after V lost 0 bases and J lost 6 bases. CDR3 length: 18 amino acids.

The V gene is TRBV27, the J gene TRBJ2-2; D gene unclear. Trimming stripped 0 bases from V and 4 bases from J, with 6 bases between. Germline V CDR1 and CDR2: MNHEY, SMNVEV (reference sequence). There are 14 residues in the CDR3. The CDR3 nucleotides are TGTGCCAGCAGTTTATCCGGCGCCACCGGGGAGCTGTTTTTT. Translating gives CASSLSGATGELFF.

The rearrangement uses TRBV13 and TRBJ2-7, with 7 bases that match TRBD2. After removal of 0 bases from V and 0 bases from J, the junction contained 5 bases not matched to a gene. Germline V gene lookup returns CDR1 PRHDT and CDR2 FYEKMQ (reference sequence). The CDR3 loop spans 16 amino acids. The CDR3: CASSLGGGTASYEQYF. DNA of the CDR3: TGTGCCAGCAGCTTAGGCGGGGGGACTGCCTCCTACGAGCAGTACTTC. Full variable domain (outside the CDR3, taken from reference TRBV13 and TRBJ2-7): AAGVIQSPRHLIKEKRETATLKCYPIPRHDTVYWYQQGPGQDPQFLISFYEKMQSDKGSIPDRFSAQQFSDYHSELNMSSLELGDSALYFCASSLGGGTASYEQYFGPGTRLTVT.

CDR3 coding DNA: TGTGCCAGCAGGGGACGGGCTGAAGCTTTCTTT. This gives the protein CASRGRAEAFF. The V gene is TRBV2, the J gene TRBJ1-1, with D possibly TRBD1 on 5 matching bases. The CDR3 is made up of 11 amino acids. V lost 6 bases, J lost 6 bases, and 8 bases lay in between. CDR1 and CDR2 from the germline V gene are SNHLY and FYNNEI.

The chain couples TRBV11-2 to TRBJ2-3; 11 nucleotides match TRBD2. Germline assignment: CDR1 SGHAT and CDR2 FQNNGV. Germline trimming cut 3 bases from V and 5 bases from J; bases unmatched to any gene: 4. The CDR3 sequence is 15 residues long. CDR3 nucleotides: TGTGCCAGCAGCTTGCTAGCGGGGGGAATAGATACGCAGTATTTT. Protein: CASSLLAGGIDTQYF.